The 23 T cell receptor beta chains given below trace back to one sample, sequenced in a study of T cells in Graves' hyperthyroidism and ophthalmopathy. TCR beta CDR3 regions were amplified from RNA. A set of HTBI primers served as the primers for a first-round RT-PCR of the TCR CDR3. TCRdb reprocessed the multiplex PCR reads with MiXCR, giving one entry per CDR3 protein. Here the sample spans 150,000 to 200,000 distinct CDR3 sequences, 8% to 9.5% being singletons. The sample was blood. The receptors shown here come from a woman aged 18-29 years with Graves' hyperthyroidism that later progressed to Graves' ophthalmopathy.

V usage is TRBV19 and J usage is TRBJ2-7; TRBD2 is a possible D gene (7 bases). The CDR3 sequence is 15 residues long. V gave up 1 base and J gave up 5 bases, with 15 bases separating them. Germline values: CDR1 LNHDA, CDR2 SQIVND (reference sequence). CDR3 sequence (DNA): TGTGCCAGTAGTATAGTTCGCGGGGGCAGACACGAGCAGTACTTC. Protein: CASSIVRGGRHEQYF.

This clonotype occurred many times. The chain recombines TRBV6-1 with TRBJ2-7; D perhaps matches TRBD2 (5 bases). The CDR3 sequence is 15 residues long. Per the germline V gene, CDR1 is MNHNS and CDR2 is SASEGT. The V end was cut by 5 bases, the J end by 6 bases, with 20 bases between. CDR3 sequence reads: CASSPAEEEDGEQYF. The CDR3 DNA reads TGTGCCAGCAGTCCGGCGGAAGAGGAGGACGGCGAGCAGTACTTC.

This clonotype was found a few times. CDR3 DNA: TGCGCCAGCTTGGGGGGGGTCTACAATGAGCAGTTCTTC. It translates to CASLGGVYNEQFF. The J gene is TRBJ2-1, the V gene TRBV5-1; 7 positions agree with TRBD2. Germline V gene data show CDR1 as SGHRS and CDR2 as YFSETQ. J was trimmed by 3 bases and V by 7 bases; bases with no gene match: 4. The CDR3 runs to 13 residues.

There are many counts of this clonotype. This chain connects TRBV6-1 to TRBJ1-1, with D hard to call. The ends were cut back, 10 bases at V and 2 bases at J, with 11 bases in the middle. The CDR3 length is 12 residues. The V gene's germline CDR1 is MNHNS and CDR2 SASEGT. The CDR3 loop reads CATRAANTEAFF. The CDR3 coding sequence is TGTGCCACACGGGCAGCAAACACTGAAGCTTTCTTT.

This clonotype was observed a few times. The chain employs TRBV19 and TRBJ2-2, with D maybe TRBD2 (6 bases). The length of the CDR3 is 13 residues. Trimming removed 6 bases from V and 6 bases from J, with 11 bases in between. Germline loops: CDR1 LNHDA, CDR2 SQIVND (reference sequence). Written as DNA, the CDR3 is TGTGCCAGTAGGACGACTAGTTCCGGGGAGCTGTTTTTT. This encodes CASRTTSSGELFF.

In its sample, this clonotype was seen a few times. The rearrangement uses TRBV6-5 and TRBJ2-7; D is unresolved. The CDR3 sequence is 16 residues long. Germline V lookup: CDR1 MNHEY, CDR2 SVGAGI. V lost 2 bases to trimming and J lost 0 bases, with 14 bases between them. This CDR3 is CASSYRVGQNSYEQYF. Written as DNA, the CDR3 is TGTGCCAGCAGTTACAGGGTTGGTCAGAACTCCTACGAGCAGTACTTC.

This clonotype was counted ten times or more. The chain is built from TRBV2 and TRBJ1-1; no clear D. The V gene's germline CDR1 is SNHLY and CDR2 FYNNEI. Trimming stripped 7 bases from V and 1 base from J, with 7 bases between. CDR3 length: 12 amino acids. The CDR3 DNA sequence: TGTGCCAGCACCGGACCGAACACTGAAGCTTTCTTT. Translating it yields CASTGPNTEAFF.

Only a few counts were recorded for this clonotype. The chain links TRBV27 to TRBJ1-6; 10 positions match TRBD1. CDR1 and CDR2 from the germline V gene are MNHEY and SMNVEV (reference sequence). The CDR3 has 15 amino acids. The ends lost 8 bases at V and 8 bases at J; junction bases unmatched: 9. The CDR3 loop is CASDRQGAFDSPLHF. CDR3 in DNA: TGTGCCAGCGACAGACAGGGGGCATTTGATTCACCCCTCCACTTT.

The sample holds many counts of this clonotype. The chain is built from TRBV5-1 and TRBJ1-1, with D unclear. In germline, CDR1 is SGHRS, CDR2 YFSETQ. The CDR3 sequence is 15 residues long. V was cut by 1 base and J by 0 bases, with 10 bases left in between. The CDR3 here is CASSLTTSMNTEAFF. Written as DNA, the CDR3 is TGCGCCAGCAGCTTGACGACGAGTATGAACACTGAAGCTTTCTTT.

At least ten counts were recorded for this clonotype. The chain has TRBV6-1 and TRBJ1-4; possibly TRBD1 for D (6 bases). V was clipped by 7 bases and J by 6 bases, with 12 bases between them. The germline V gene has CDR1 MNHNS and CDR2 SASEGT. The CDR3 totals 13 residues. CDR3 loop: CASTGQRYEKLFF. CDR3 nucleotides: TGTGCCAGCACCGGACAGCGTTATGAAAAACTGTTTTTT.

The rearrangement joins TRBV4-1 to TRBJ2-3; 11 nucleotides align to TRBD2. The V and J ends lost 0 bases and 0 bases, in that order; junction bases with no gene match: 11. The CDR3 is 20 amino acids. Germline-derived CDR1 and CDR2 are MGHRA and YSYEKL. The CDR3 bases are TGCGCCAGCAGCCAAGACCCGACTAGCGGGACACGTTATAGCACAGATACGCAGTATTTT. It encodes CASSQDPTSGTRYSTDTQYF.

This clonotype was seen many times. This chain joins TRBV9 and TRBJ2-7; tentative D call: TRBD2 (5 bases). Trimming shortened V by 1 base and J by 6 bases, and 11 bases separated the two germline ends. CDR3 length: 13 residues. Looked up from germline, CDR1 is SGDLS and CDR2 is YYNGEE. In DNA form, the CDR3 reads TGTGCCAGCAGCGTATTCCGCGGGTCCGAGCAGTACTTC. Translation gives CASSVFRGSEQYF.

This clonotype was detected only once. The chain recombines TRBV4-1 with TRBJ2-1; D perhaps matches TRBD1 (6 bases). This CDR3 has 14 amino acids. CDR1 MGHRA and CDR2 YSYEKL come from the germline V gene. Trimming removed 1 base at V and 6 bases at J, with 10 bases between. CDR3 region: CASSQGGQSNEQFF. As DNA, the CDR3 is TGCGCCAGCAGCCAAGGGGGACAAAGCAATGAGCAGTTCTTC.

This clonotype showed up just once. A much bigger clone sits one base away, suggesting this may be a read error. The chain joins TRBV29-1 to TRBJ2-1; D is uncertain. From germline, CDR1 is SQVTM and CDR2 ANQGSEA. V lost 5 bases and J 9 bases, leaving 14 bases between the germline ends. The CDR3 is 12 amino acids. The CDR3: CSVSPGSIEQFF. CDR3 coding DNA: TGCAGCGTTTCGCCCGGCAGCATTGAGCAGTTCTTC.

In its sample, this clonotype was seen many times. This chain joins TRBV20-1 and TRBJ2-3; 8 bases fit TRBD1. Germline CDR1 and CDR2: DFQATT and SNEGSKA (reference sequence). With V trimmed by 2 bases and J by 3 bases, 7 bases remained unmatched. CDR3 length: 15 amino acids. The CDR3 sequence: CSARRSGGGTDTQYF. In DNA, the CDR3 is TGCAGTGCTAGAAGATCAGGGGGCGGAACAGATACGCAGTATTTT.

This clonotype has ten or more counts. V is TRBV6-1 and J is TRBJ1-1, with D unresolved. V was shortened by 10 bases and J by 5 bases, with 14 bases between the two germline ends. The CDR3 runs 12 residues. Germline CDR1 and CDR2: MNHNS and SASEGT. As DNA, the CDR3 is TGTGCCACCCAACAGACCATTACTGAAGCTTTCTTT. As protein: CATQQTITEAFF.

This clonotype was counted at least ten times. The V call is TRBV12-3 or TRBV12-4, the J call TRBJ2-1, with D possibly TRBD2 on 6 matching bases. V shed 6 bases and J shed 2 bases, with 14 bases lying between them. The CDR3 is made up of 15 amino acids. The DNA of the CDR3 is TGTGCCAGCAGGACCCTCGGCGGGGCCTACAATGAGCAGTTCTTC. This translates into CASRTLGGAYNEQFF.

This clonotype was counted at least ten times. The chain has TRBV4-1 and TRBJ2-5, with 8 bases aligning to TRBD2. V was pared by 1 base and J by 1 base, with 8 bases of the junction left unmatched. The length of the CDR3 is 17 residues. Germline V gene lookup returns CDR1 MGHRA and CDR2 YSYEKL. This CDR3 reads CASSQAVLAGSQETQYF. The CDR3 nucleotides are TGCGCCAGCAGCCAAGCGGTTCTAGCGGGTAGCCAAGAGACCCAGTACTTC.

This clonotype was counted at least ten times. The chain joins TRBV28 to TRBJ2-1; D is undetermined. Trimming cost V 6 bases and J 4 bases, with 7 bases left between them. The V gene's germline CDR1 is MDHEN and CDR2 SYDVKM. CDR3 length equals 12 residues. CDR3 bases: TGTGCCAGCAGCTTAGATTACAATGAGCAGTTCTTC. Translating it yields CASSLDYNEQFF.

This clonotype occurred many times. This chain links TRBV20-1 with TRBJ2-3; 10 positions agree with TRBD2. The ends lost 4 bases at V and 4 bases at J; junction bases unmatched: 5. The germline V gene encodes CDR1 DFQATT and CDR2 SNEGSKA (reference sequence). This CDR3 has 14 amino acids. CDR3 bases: TGCAGTGCTACCCTAGCGGGGGATGCAGATACGCAGTATTTT. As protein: CSATLAGDADTQYF.

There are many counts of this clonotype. The CDR3, as DNA: TGTGCCACCAGCAGAGATTTGGGGACAGGGGGCGAAGGCGGGGAGCTGTTTTTT. Translation: CATSRDLGTGGEGGELFF. The rearrangement uses TRBV15 and TRBJ2-2; 12 bases align to TRBD1. The CDR3 totals 18 residues. The V gene's germline CDR1 is LNHNV and CDR2 YYDKDF (reference sequence). V was pared by 0 bases and J by 7 bases, with 9 bases of the junction left unmatched.

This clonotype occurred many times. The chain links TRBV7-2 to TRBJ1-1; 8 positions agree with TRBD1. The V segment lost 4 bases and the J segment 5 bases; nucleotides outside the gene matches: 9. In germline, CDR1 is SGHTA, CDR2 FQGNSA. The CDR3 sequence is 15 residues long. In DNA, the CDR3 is TGTGCCAGCAGCTCCCCGGACAGGGTTTTTACTGAAGCTTTCTTT. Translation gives CASSSPDRVFTEAFF.

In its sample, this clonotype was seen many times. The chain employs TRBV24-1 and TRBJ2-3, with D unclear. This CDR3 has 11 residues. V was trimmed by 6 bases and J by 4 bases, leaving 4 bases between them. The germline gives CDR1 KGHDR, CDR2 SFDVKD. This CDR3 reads CATSHADTQYF. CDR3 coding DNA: TGTGCCACCAGTCACGCAGATACGCAGTATTTT.